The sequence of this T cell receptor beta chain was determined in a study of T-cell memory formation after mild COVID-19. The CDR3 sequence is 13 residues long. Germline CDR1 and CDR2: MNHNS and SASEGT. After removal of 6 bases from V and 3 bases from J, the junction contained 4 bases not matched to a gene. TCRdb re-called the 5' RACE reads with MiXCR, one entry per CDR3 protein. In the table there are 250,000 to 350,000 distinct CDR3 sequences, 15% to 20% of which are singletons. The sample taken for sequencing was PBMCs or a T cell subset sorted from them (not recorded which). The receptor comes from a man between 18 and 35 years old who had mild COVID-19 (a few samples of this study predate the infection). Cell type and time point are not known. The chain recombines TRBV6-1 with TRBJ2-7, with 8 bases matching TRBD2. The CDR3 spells CASSPAGDYEQYF. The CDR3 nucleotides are TGTGCCAGCAGCCCAGCGGGGGACTACGAGCAGTACTTC.